This T cell receptor beta chain was found in a study of blood T cells in healthy people across ages. General study findings and limits: TCR beta diversity per million T cells fell roughly linearly with age.

For the second PCR, which ran for about 6 to 11 cycles, a sample-barcoded 5' primer and a J-beta primer mix were used. From the 5' RACE reads, TCRdb called clonotypes with MiXCR, one entry per CDR3 protein. The sample lists about a million distinct CDR3 sequences; 45% to 50% were seen once. The CDR3 covers 16 residues. In germline, CDR1 is MGHRA, CDR2 YSYEKL. V shed 0 bases and J shed 4 bases, with 15 bases lying between them. PBMCs, at least 6.5 million per sample, were isolated. Of note for this clonotype: Its antigen is currently unknown.

V gene TRBV4-1 combines with J gene TRBJ1-2; D unresolved. The TCR comes from a man aged 25 to 40 in good health. Sequencing was done on a sample of blood. The CDR3 bases are TGCGCCAGCAGCCAAGAACCACGGCTTCGGGGCTATGGCTACACCTTC. Protein sequence: CASSQEPRLRGYGYTF.